These T cell receptor beta chains were read from a single sample in a study of blood T cells in healthy people across ages. TCRdb reanalysed the 5' RACE reads using MiXCR and keeps one entry per CDR3 protein. Of fewer than 900,000 distinct CDR3 sequences in the sample, 35% to 45% are singletons; the top ten hold approximately 22%. Sequencing used blood. These receptors all come from a woman aged 60-70 years in good health. Both conserved end residues are trimmed from each CDR3. Clone sizes are given selectively: once, few, many, or a class where the clone is expanded.

abundance,v_gene,CDR3aa
few,TRBV6-5,ASSPVQGGYEQY
NA,TRBV20-1,SAQPGQGGYGYT
few,TRBV27,ASSLVAGVNEQY
NA,TRBV18,ASSPTADSYEQY
NA,TRBV30,AWSVGGSQPQH
once,TRBV20-1,GASGRSSYEQY
NA,TRBV3-1,ASSQDPAVSTDTQY
NA,TRBV20-1,SARNGTSGSETQY
few,TRBV30,ALSNGGGNQPQH
NA,TRBV3-1,ASSPGGSAKNIQY
NA,TRBV29-1,SVVGTPYEQF
NA,TRBV3-1,ASSQTVGERETQY